The 30 T cell receptor beta chains below were found in one sample sequenced in a study of neurological immune-mediated disorders. TCRdb re-called the 5' RACE reads with MiXCR, one entry per CDR3 protein. The sample lists approximately 24,000 distinct CDR3 sequences; 13% were seen once. The source material was PBMCs. These receptors were taken from a woman aged 40 to 50 with HTLV-1-associated myelopathy (HAM/TSP).

The table lists this clonotype with many counts. The chain has TRBV4-1 and TRBJ1-4; D might be TRBD1 (5 bases). Looked up from germline, CDR1 is MGHRA and CDR2 is YSYEKL. CDR3 length: 14 amino acids. Trimming shortened V by 4 bases and J by 3 bases, and 9 bases separated the two germline ends. The CDR3 region is CASSLGGANEKLFF. CDR3 nucleotide sequence: TGCGCCAGCAGCCTAGGAGGGGCTAATGAAAAACTGTTTTTT.

This clonotype was counted ten times or more. The chain uses TRBV20-1 and TRBJ2-3; 14 bases agree with TRBD2. The CDR3 extends over 16 amino acids. V was clipped by 5 bases and J by 0 bases; unmatched bases: 4. Germline V gives CDR1 DFQATT, CDR2 SNEGSKA (reference sequence). As DNA, the CDR3 is TGCAGTGCTGGGACTAGCGGGAGAACTAGCACAGATACGCAGTATTTT. Translated, it gives CSAGTSGRTSTDTQYF.

This clonotype was detected many times. J is TRBJ1-1 and V is TRBV12-3 or TRBV12-4; 7 bases agree with TRBD1. This CDR3 has 14 residues. Trimming removed 6 bases from V and 8 bases from J; junction bases left unmatched: 12. The CDR3 loop reads CASSPGGGAGEAFF. CDR3 sequence (DNA): TGTGCCAGCAGCCCCGGAGGGGGCGCAGGAGAAGCTTTCTTT.

There are many counts of this clonotype. The CDR3 DNA reads TGTGCCAGCAGCCCCTACCGGACAGGGGGCACAGATACGCAGTATTTT. This sequence encodes CASSPYRTGGTDTQYF. The chain couples TRBV9 to TRBJ2-3, with 9 nucleotides matching TRBD1. This CDR3 spans 16 amino acids. The germline V gene encodes CDR1 SGDLS and CDR2 YYNGEE. J gave up 1 base and V 4 bases, and 7 bases lay outside the gene matches.

This clonotype was seen ten or more times. The chain uses TRBV9 and TRBJ2-1, with a possible D match to TRBD1 (6 bases). V was clipped by 7 bases and J by 5 bases, with 16 bases between them. The CDR3 length is 14 residues. Germline-derived CDR1 and CDR2 are SGDLS and YYNGEE. The CDR3 DNA reads TGTGCCAGCGGGAACAGGGTAACGAACAATGAGCAGTTCTTC. This codes for CASGNRVTNNEQFF.

This clonotype was observed a few times. V and J are TRBV7-2 and TRBJ1-2, with TRBD1 matching over 9 bases. The CDR3 contains 15 residues. Germline CDR1 reads SGHTA; CDR2 reads FQGNSA. With V trimmed by 5 bases and J by 0 bases, 4 bases remained unmatched. The CDR3 protein is CASSLDRGANYGYTF. CDR3 sequence (DNA): TGTGCCAGCAGCCTGGACAGGGGAGCTAACTATGGCTACACCTTC.

This clonotype came up many times. This chain uses TRBV24-1 with TRBJ2-7; 7 bases agree with TRBD1. V trimming: 4 bases; J trimming: 2 bases; junction bases outside the gene matches: 7. The germline V gene encodes CDR1 KGHDR and CDR2 SFDVKD. The CDR3 length is 15 residues. The CDR3 coding sequence is TGTGCCACCAGTGACTCGGGACAGATCACCTACGAGCAGTACGTC. As protein: CATSDSGQITYEQYV.

This clonotype has a count of ten or more. The chain uses TRBV7-6 and TRBJ2-7; D gene ambiguous. Trimming pared 2 bases from V and 0 bases from J, leaving 8 bases between. This CDR3 contains 14 residues. CDR1 and CDR2 from the germline V gene are SGHVS and FNYEAQ. The CDR3 sequence: CASSLSWTSYEQYF. The CDR3 region has the DNA TGTGCCAGCAGCTTATCTTGGACCTCCTACGAGCAGTACTTC.

This clonotype showed up many times. The V gene is TRBV7-3, the J gene TRBJ2-2, with TRBD2 matching over 9 bases. CDR1 is SGHTA and CDR2 is FQGTGA in the germline V gene. With 5 bases clipped from V and 2 bases from J, the junction kept 3 bases outside the gene matches. The CDR3 is 15 residues long. The CDR3 region is CASSPSGVNTGELFF. DNA for the CDR3: TGTGCCAGCAGCCCTAGCGGGGTTAACACCGGGGAGCTGTTTTTT.

The sample holds many counts of this clonotype. The chain couples TRBV2 to TRBJ1-1; 7 bases are a match to TRBD1. After removal of 2 bases from V and 8 bases from J, the junction contained 2 bases not matched to a gene. CDR3 size: 12 residues. CDR1 is SNHLY, CDR2 FYNNEI, per germline. CDR3 in DNA: TGTGCCAGCAGTGAATACAGGGGAGAAGCTTTCTTT. It codes for CASSEYRGEAFF.

This clonotype was recorded many times. The chain recombines TRBV3-1 with TRBJ2-3; 8 bases are a match to TRBD2. V lost 4 bases to trimming and J lost 2 bases; unmatched junction nucleotides: 8. This CDR3 is 16 amino acids long. Per the germline V gene, CDR1 is LGHDT and CDR2 is YNNKEL (reference sequence). CDR3 in DNA: TGTGCCAGCAGCCCCTTAGCGGGGAAGGCCACAGATACGCAGTATTTT. Protein product: CASSPLAGKATDTQYF.

This clonotype has at least ten counts. V is TRBV19 and J is TRBJ2-7; D is perhaps TRBD2 (5 bases). V lost 1 base to trimming and J lost 2 bases, with 9 bases between them. CDR1 is LNHDA, CDR2 SQIVND, per germline (reference sequence). The CDR3 sequence is 14 residues long. CDR3 sequence reads: CASSIGGGTYEQYF. The CDR3 DNA is TGTGCCAGTAGTATAGGAGGAGGTACCTACGAGCAGTACTTC.

This clonotype was counted ten times or more. The V and J genes are TRBV5-1 and TRBJ2-7; TRBD2 matches at 10 bases. The CDR3 extends over 15 amino acids. V shed 0 bases and J 2 bases; nucleotides not matched to a gene: 2. CDR1 is SGHRS, CDR2 YFSETQ, per germline. Here the CDR3 DNA reads TGCGCCAGCAGCTTGGCCGGGACTAGCGCCTACGAGCAGTACTTC. Amino acid sequence: CASSLAGTSAYEQYF.

This clonotype has ten or more counts. The CDR3 is CASSLPGGNTDTQYF. As DNA, the CDR3 is TGCGCCAGCAGCTTGCCAGGGGGCAACACAGATACGCAGTATTTT. The genes are TRBV5-1 and TRBJ2-3; TRBD1 agrees at 8 bases. The ends lost 1 base at V and 2 bases at J; junction bases unmatched: 3. The CDR3 is 15 amino acids. Germline loops: CDR1 SGHRS, CDR2 YFSETQ.

This clonotype was counted ten times or more. This chain links TRBV12-3 or TRBV12-4 with TRBJ2-7; 8 nucleotides align to TRBD1. The CDR3 sequence is 16 residues long. V dropped 3 bases and J dropped 4; count of bases not matched to a gene: 11. The CDR3 region is CASSLDRTGRSYEQYF. The CDR3, as DNA: TGTGCCAGCAGTTTGGATAGGACAGGGAGATCTTACGAGCAGTACTTC.

The J gene is TRBJ2-7, the V gene TRBV7-6; tentatively, D is TRBD2 (5 bases). The germline gives CDR1 SGHVS, CDR2 FNYEAQ. V lost 1 base and J 3 bases, leaving 13 bases between the germline ends. This CDR3 spans 15 amino acids. The CDR3, as DNA: TGTGCCAGCAGCTTAGAGGATTCAGGACTCTACGAGCAGTACTTC. It translates to CASSLEDSGLYEQYF.

This clonotype was seen repeatedly, ten times or more. V usage is TRBV20-1 and J usage is TRBJ2-5; 10 nucleotides agree with TRBD1. The CDR3 runs to 15 residues. The germline CDR1 and CDR2 sequences are DFQATT and SNEGSKA (reference sequence). Trimming removed 1 base from V and 4 bases from J; junction bases left unmatched: 6. CDR3: CSARAPRQGAETQYF. The CDR3 DNA sequence: TGCAGTGCTAGAGCCCCTCGACAGGGGGCAGAGACCCAGTACTTC.

This clonotype was seen repeatedly, ten times or more. In DNA form, the CDR3 reads TGTGCCAGCAGGGTTAGCGGGGGGGCCGAGCAGTACTTC. It specifies CASRVSGGAEQYF. This chain connects TRBV7-9 to TRBJ2-7; 11 bases are a match to TRBD2. Germline V gives CDR1 SEHNR, CDR2 FQNEAQ (reference sequence). This CDR3 contains 13 residues. V lost 6 bases, J lost 6 bases, and 4 bases stayed unmatched. Full variable domain (outside the CDR3, taken from reference TRBV7-9 and TRBJ2-7): DTGVSQNPRHKITKRGQNVTFRCDPISEHNRLYWYRQTLGQGPEFLTYFQNEAQLEKSRLLSDRFSAERPKGSFSTLEIQRTEQGDSAMYLCASRVSGGAEQYFGPGTRLTVT.

This clonotype was seen at least ten times. The CDR3 loop reads CASSVDDSGYGYTF. CDR3 nucleotides: TGTGCCAGCAGCGTAGACGACAGTGGCTATGGCTACACCTTC. The chain has TRBV9 and TRBJ1-2; tentative D call: TRBD1 (5 bases). From germline, CDR1 is SGDLS and CDR2 YYNGEE. Trimming cost V 0 bases and J 4 bases, with 10 bases left between them. The CDR3 loop spans 14 amino acids.

There are many counts of this clonotype. This chain uses TRBV5-1 with TRBJ2-7, with 14 bases identical to TRBD2. This CDR3 has 14 residues. The V gene's germline CDR1 is SGHRS and CDR2 YFSETQ. Unmatched junction bases numbered 4, after V lost 4 bases and J lost 7 bases. CDR3 DNA: TGCGCCAGCAGCACCGGGACTAGCGGGGGTGAGCAGTACTTC. Amino acid sequence: CASSTGTSGGEQYF.

In this sample, this clonotype turned up many times. The chain recombines TRBV2 with TRBJ2-1; D possibly corresponds to TRBD2 (5 bases). This CDR3 region has 15 residues. Trimming took 2 bases from V and 3 from J, leaving 11 bases between them. The germline CDR1 and CDR2 sequences are SNHLY and FYNNEI. The CDR3 reads CASSETRLYYNEQFF. As DNA, the CDR3 is TGTGCCAGCAGTGAAACGCGACTATACTACAATGAGCAGTTCTTC. The whole variable domain, filled in from reference TRBV2 and TRBJ2-1, reads EPEVTQTPSHQVTQMGQEVILRCVPISNHLYFYWYRQILGQKVEFLVSFYNNEISEKSEIFDDQFSVERPDGSNFTLKIRSTKLEDSAMYFCASSETRLYYNEQFFGPGTRLTVL.

This clonotype came up many times. The genes are TRBV20-1 and TRBJ1-1; unclear D gene. Germline CDR1 is DFQATT and CDR2 is SNEGSKA (reference sequence). The CDR3 is 13 amino acids. V was clipped by 3 bases and J by 5 bases, with 13 bases between them. CDR3 sequence reads: CSASAPRTTEAFF. Here the CDR3 DNA reads TGCAGTGCTAGTGCACCCCGAACGACTGAAGCTTTCTTT.

This clonotype was observed many times. The CDR3: CAISEGGNTDTQYF. CDR3 coding DNA: TGTGCCATCAGTGAAGGCGGCAACACAGATACGCAGTATTTT. The chain carries TRBV10-3 and TRBJ2-3, with unresolved D. Trimming removed 3 bases at V and 2 bases at J, with 9 bases between. CDR3 size: 14 residues. Germline loops: CDR1 ENHRY, CDR2 SYGVKD.

This clonotype was recorded many times. J is TRBJ2-2 and V is TRBV5-5; D remains ambiguous. This CDR3 is built from 16 residues. Trimming shortened V by 2 bases and J by 4 bases, and 15 bases separated the two germline ends. Germline values: CDR1 SGHKS, CDR2 YYEKEE (reference sequence). This CDR3 is CASSFGSVGVTGELFF. The CDR3 bases are TGTGCCAGCAGCTTTGGTTCGGTCGGAGTCACCGGGGAGCTGTTTTTT.

This clonotype was seen at least ten times. V gene TRBV12-3 or TRBV12-4 combines with J gene TRBJ2-7; D gene ambiguous. This CDR3 has 15 amino acids. Trimming cost V 1 base and J 5 bases, with 15 bases left between them. CDR3 in DNA: TGTGCCAGCAGTTTAGAATCAGACGGAATGAACGAGCAGTACTTC. It specifies CASSLESDGMNEQYF.

This clonotype was counted many times. This sequence joins TRBV6-6 and TRBJ1-3; TRBD1 agrees at 9 bases. The CDR3 has 13 amino acids. J lost 3 bases, V lost 10 bases, and 4 bases had no gene match. The germline CDR1 and CDR2 sequences are MNHNY and SVGAGI (reference sequence). The CDR3 sequence: CATDRGNGNTIYF. CDR3 nucleotide sequence: TGTGCCACCGACAGGGGGAATGGAAACACCATATATTTT.

About this clonotype: The junction shows a germline mismatch at one end, possibly a read error. The chain is built from TRBV6-1 and TRBJ2-5; 11 bases agree with TRBD2. The CDR3 consists of 15 residues. Germline V gives CDR1 MNHNS, CDR2 SASEGT. In nucleotides, the CDR3 is TGTGACAGCAGTGAACTAGCGGGGGACCAAGAGACCCAGTACTTC. Translation gives CDSSELAGDQETQYF.

This clonotype was recorded a few times. This sequence may be a read error, since a much larger clone differs from it by one base. V usage is TRBV5-5 and J usage is TRBJ2-3, with TRBD1 matching over 11 bases. After removal of 0 bases from V and 8 bases from J, the junction contained 2 bases not matched to a gene. The CDR3 spans 14 residues. Germline-derived CDR1 and CDR2 are SGHKS and YYEKEE (reference sequence). In nucleotides, the CDR3 is TGTGCCAGCAGCTTGGGGGACAGGGGGGTTACGCAGTATTTT. It is translated as CASSLGDRGVTQYF. The variable domain in full, with the rest retrieved from reference TRBV5-5 and TRBJ2-3, is DAGVTQSPTHLIKTRGQQVTLRCSPISGHKSVSWYQQVLGQGPQFIFQYYEKEERGRGNFPDRFSARQFPNYSSELNVNALLLGDSALYLCASSLGDRGVTQYFGPGTRLTVL.

This clonotype showed up many times. The J gene is TRBJ2-2, the V gene TRBV12-3 or TRBV12-4; D remains unclear. The CDR3 length is 15 residues. The V and J ends lost 3 bases and 0 bases respectively, with 8 bases between them. The CDR3 is CASSLGHPNTGELFF. CDR3 in DNA: TGTGCCAGCAGTTTGGGTCACCCGAACACCGGGGAGCTGTTTTTT.

Many counts were recorded for this clonotype. This chain uses TRBV6-1 with TRBJ2-5; D possibly corresponds to TRBD1 (5 bases). V lost 4 bases and J 4 bases, leaving 13 bases between the germline ends. Per the germline V gene, CDR1 is MNHNS and CDR2 is SASEGT. The CDR3 sequence is 14 residues long. The CDR3 DNA reads TGTGCCAGCAGTGTTAGCCAGGGTGGAGAGACCCAGTACTTC. This sequence encodes CASSVSQGGETQYF.